Sequencing of this T cell receptor (beta chain) was carried out in a study of CD8 T cells in Susac syndrome. Whole-study context: When their blood was taken, the Susac syndrome patients had either not yet had any therapy, were taking corticosteroids, or were taking intravenous immunoglobulin alone.

Concerning this clonotype itself: Its antigen is still unknown.

This CDR3 region has 14 residues. Germline V gene lookup returns CDR1 MDHEN and CDR2 SYDVKM. Trimming pared 6 bases from V and 0 bases from J, leaving 11 bases between. Study results and caveats: Repertoires of Susac syndrome CD4+ T cells lacked clonal expansion.

Random-hexamer reverse transcription was applied to about 0.45 to 1 ug RNA. The TCR beta CDR3 was amplified by immunoSEQ multiplex PCR across 54 Vbeta, 13 Jbeta. TCRdb redid the calling of the immunoSEQ multiplex PCR reads with MiXCR, one entry per CDR3 protein. This sample has hundreds of thousands of distinct CDR3 sequences, with less than 95% found just once. The specimen sequenced was CD4+ T cells from PBMCs. This receptor was identified in a human donor with Susac syndrome. The rearrangement links TRBV28 to TRBJ2-5; D remains ambiguous. CDR3 in amino acids: CASSRPQYQETQYF. The CDR3 DNA reads as TGTGCCAGCAGCCGACCCCAGTACCAAGAGACCCAGTACTTC.